Listed here are 9 T cell receptor beta chains from one sample, sequenced in a study of chemoradiotherapy in HPV16-positive cancers. Profiled with immunoSEQ multiplex PCR; TCRdb holds only in-frame clones, not every one. The repertoire has approximately 8,300 clones, more than 75% of them found once; the top ten carry about 9%. Collection took place from a patient who underwent chemoradiotherapy. The source of these receptors is a human donor with HPV-associated anogenital cancer.

The chain combines TRBV29-1 with TRBJ2-1; 8 bases map to TRBD1. The length of the CDR3 is 11 residues. Trimming cost V 4 bases and J 8 bases; bases outside gene matches: 1. The germline V gene encodes CDR1 SQVTM and CDR2 ANQGSEA. The DNA for the CDR3 is TGCAGCGTTGCGACAGGGGATGAGCAGTTCTTC. It specifies CSVATGDEQFF.

The V and J genes are TRBV6-6 and TRBJ2-7, with 11 bases that match TRBD1. The germline CDR1 and CDR2 sequences are MNHNY and SVGAGI (reference sequence). The CDR3 extends over 15 amino acids. The CDR3 spells CATKPGTGGSYEQYF. The CDR3 DNA follows: TGTGCTACGAAACCCGGGACAGGGGGATCCTACGAGCAGTACTTC.

The CDR3 is CAWDVGGRAFF. Written as DNA, the CDR3 is TGTGCCTGGGACGTCGGGGGCCGGGCTTTCTTT. The J gene is TRBJ1-1, the V gene TRBV30; TRBD1 might be the D (6 bases). This CDR3 has 11 residues. CDR1 and CDR2 (germline): GTSNPN, SVGIG (reference sequence). Trimming took off 5 bases at V and 11 bases at J, with 15 bases between the two ends.

The V gene is TRBV27, the J gene TRBJ1-2, with a weak D call TRBD1 (5 bases). Trimming removed 3 bases from V and 2 bases from J, with 10 bases in between. CDR1 and CDR2 from the germline V gene are MNHEY and SMNVEV (reference sequence). The CDR3 covers 14 residues. This CDR3 reads CASSFLGVNYGYTF. The CDR3 region has the DNA TGTGCCAGCAGTTTTCTGGGGGTAAACTATGGCTACACCTTC.

The rearrangement joins TRBV7-2 to TRBJ1-5; no clear D. Trimming removed 5 bases at V and 0 bases at J, with 11 bases between. This CDR3 region has 15 residues. Per germline, CDR1 SGHTA and CDR2 FQGNSA. In nucleotides, the CDR3 is TGTGCCAGCAGCCCTATTGGAGGTAGCAATCAGCCCCAGCATTTT. Residues: CASSPIGGSNQPQHF.

The chain carries TRBV5-4 and TRBJ2-7; D may be TRBD2 (7 bases). Per germline, CDR1 SGHNT and CDR2 YYREEE (reference sequence). The CDR3 contains 13 residues. V was pared by 5 bases and J by 6 bases, with 15 bases between. The CDR3 DNA sequence: TGTGCCAGCAGGCTCCGGGGGGCAGCCGAGCAGTACTTC. Translating gives CASRLRGAAEQYF.

The chain recombines TRBV6-4 with TRBJ2-3; D unclear. The V end lost 5 bases, the J end lost 4 bases, and 19 bases lay between the germline ends. Per germline, CDR1 MRHNA and CDR2 SNTAGT. This CDR3 is built from 16 residues. CDR3 sequence: CASSPQAATGADTQYF. In DNA, the CDR3 is TGTGCCAGCAGTCCCCAGGCTGCGACTGGGGCAGATACGCAGTATTTT.

This chain joins TRBV2 and TRBJ2-6; D tentatively reads TRBD1 or TRBD2 (5 bases each). Germline CDR1 reads SNHLY; CDR2 reads FYNNEI. The CDR3 runs to 17 residues. V lost 6 bases and J 0 bases, leaving 15 bases between the germline ends. Written as DNA, the CDR3 is TGTGCCAGCAGCCCCCGGAGTGGGGGCTCTGGGGCCAACGTCCTGACTTTC. The encoded protein is CASSPRSGGSGANVLTF.

J is TRBJ2-1 and V is TRBV2; 14 bases line up with TRBD2. V lost 10 bases and J lost 5; bases outside the gene matches: 10. This CDR3 region has 16 residues. The germline V gene encodes CDR1 SNHLY and CDR2 FYNNEI. DNA for the CDR3: TGTGCCAAGACTAGCGGGGGGGCTTTATCGAACAATGAGCAGTTCTTC. Protein product: CAKTSGGALSNNEQFF. Based on the CDR3 plus reference TRBV2 and TRBJ2-1, the full variable domain is EPEVTQTPSHQVTQMGQEVILRCVPISNHLYFYWYRQILGQKVEFLVSFYNNEISEKSEIFDDQFSVERPDGSNFTLKIRSTKLEDSAMYFCAKTSGGALSNNEQFFGPGTRLTVL.